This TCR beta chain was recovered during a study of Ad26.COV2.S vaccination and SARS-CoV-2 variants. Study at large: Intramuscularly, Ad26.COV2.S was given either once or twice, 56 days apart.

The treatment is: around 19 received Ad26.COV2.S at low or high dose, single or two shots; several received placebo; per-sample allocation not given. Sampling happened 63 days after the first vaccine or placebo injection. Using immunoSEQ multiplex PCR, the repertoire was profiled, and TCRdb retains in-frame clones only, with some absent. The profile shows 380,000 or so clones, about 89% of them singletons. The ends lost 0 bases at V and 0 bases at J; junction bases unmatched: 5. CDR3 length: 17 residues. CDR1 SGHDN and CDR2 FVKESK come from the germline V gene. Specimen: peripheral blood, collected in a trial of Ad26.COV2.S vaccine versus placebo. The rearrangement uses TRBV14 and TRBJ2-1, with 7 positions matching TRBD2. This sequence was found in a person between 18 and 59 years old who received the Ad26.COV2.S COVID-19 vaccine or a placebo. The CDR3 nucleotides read TGTGCCAGCAGCCAAGACGTTAGGACTAGCTCCTACAATGAGCAGTTCTTC. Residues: CASSQDVRTSSYNEQFF.